The source of this TCR beta chain is a study of cytomegalovirus exposure and HLA in healthy donors. Study outcomes and limitations: In vitro, three CMV-associated chains proved specific for CMV antigens. V- and J-gene trimming of TCR beta was linked (in a later analysis) to a missense DCLRE1C variant. Later analysis identified 16,000 or so TCR beta sequences associated with HLA alleles, using a false discovery rate threshold of 0.05. Earlier results showed most TCR beta V segments being productive about 87% or about 30% of the time.

The CDR3 extends over 15 amino acids. V lost 3 bases, J lost 4 bases, and 5 bases stayed unmatched. The germline CDR1 and CDR2 sequences are LNHNV and YYDKDF (reference sequence). This PCR relied on a set of 60 Vbeta primers and 13 Jbeta primers. TCRdb's copy holds only in-frame clones and misses some; the assay was immunoSEQ multiplex PCR. Counted here are 77,000 or so clones, around 80% occurring once; the ten biggest clones make up approximately 17%. With regard to this clone: What it binds is unknown.

Sequencing was done on a sample of PBMCs. The TCR comes from a man in his 70s in good health and CMV-seropositive. The chain carries TRBV15 and TRBJ1-2, with TRBD1 identical over 10 bases. The CDR3 DNA is TGTGCCACCAGCAGCGGGACAGGGGAGGGCTATGGCTACACCTTC. It translates to CATSSGTGEGYGYTF.